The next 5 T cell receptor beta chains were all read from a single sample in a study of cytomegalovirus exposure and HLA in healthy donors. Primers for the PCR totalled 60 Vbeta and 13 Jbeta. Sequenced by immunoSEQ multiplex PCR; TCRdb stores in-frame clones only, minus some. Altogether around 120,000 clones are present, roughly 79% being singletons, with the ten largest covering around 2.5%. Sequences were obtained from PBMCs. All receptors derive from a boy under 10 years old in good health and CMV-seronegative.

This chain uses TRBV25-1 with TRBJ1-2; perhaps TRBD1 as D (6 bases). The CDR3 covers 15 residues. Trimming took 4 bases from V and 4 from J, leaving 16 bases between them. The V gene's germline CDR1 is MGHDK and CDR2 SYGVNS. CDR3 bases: TGTGCCAGCAGTGCTACTCAGGGGATTAGCTATGGCTACACCTTC. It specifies CASSATQGISYGYTF.

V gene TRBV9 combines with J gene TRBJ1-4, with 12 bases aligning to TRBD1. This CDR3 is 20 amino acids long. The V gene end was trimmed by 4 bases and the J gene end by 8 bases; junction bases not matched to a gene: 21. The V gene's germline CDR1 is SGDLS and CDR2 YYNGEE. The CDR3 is CASSPGGSGTGGGRGEKLFF. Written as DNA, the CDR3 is TGTGCCAGCAGCCCAGGGGGATCCGGGACAGGGGGCGGGCGCGGAGAAAAACTGTTTTTT.

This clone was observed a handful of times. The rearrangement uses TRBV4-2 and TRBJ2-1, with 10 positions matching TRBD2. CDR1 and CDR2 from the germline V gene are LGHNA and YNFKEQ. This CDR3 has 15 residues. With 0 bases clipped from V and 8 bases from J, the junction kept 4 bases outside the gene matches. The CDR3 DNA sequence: TGTGCCAGCAGCCAAGAAGCGGGGGGGCCCCATGAGCAGTTCTTC. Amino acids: CASSQEAGGPHEQFF.

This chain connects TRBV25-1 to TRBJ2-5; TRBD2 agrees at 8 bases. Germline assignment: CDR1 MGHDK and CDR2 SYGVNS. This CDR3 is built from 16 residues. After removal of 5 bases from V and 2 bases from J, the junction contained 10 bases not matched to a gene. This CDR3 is CASSSFSGGPQETQYF. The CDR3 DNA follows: TGTGCCAGCAGTTCCTTTTCGGGGGGGCCTCAAGAGACCCAGTACTTC.

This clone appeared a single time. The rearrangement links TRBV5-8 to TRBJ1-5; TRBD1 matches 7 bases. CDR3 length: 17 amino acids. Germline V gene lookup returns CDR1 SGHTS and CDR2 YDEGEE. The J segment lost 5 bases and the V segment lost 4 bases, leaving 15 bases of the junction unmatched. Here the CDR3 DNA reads TGTGCCAGCAGCCGATTACGCACCGGGACAGCTTATCAGCCCCAGCATTTT. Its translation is CASSRLRTGTAYQPQHF.